This T cell receptor (beta chain) was documented in a study of blood T cell repertoires in COVID-19. Overall study: T cells, B-cell-depleted T cells, or PBMCs provided the cDNA or gDNA that served as material.

Those enrolled, adults aged roughly 18 to 95 years, came from 25 or so US areas. This table comes from immunoSEQ multiplex PCR, and its TCRdb copy is limited to in-frame clones, with some not included. The sample lists roughly 160,000 clones, roughly 80% seen once, with approximately 11% in the top ten. V was pared by 0 bases and J by 9 bases, with 9 bases between. This CDR3 is built from 13 residues. Germline lookup yields CDR1 SEHNR and CDR2 FQNEAQ (reference sequence). This chain uses TRBV7-9 with TRBJ2-1; D might be TRBD2 (6 bases). Sequencing input: PBMCs or T cells enriched from blood (not recorded which). The receptor's source is a man between 50 and 59 years old who had recovered from COVID-19. CDR3 region: CASSLAGGTEQFF. In DNA, the CDR3 is TGTGCCAGCAGCTTAGCAGGCGGGACTGAGCAGTTCTTC.